This TCR beta chain was sequenced in a study of long-term antiretroviral therapy in people with HIV. This clone was recorded only once. This was the immunoSEQ v3.0 assay at survey level. This table comes from immunoSEQ multiplex PCR, and its TCRdb copy is limited to in-frame clones, with some not included. Of approximately 15,000 clones in the sample, roughly 85% are singletons; the top ten hold 16%. Germline CDR1 is LNHNV and CDR2 is YYDKDF (reference sequence). Trimming removed 1 base from V and 1 base from J; junction bases left unmatched: 2. This CDR3 region has 16 residues. Specimen: unsorted PBMCs, collected 1.8 years before starting antiretroviral therapy. The chain employs TRBV15 and TRBJ2-3, with TRBD2 matching 10 bases. The receptor comes from a woman aged 40 to 50 with HIV. CDR3 nucleotide sequence: TGTGCCACCAGCAGAGGGGGGACTAGCGGCACAGATACGCAGTATTTT. Amino acid sequence: CATSRGGTSGTDTQYF.